The entry below gives a single T cell receptor beta chain sequence along with its context. These data come from a study of blood T cell repertoires in COVID-19. Cohorts were assigned according to the clinical history that participants reported. Germline loops: CDR1 MDHEN, CDR2 SYDVKM. The CDR3 runs to 15 residues. The V end was cut by 7 bases, the J end by 4 bases, with 17 bases between. Measured with immunoSEQ multiplex PCR; TCRdb has only the in-frame clones, and not every one. The table includes around 190,000 clones, roughly 87% detected once. Sample: PBMCs or T cells enriched from blood (not recorded which). This TCR was sampled from a man between 18 and 29 years old with acute COVID-19. V usage is TRBV28 and J usage is TRBJ2-1; TRBD1 might be the D (5 bases). The CDR3 DNA reads as TGTGCCAGCAAGGTGGCAGGGCCTTTTTACAATGAGCAGTTCTTC. It specifies CASKVAGPFYNEQFF. The full variable domain, completed using reference TRBV28 and TRBJ2-1, is DVKVTQSSRYLVKRTGEKVFLECVQDMDHENMFWYRQDPGLGLRLIYFSYDVKMKEKGDIPEGYSVSREKKERFSLILESASTNQTSMYLCASKVAGPFYNEQFFGPGTRLTVL.